One and the same sample provided the 27 T cell receptor beta chains below, sequenced in a study of CD8+ T cells in alopecia areata. TCR sequencing used cDNA made by reverse transcription of extracted RNA. Clones were sequenced by immunoSEQ multiplex PCR, and TCRdb holds only the in-frame ones, with some missing. Here the sample spans over 150,000 clones, more than 50% being singletons. Source material: CD8+ T cells sorted from blood. The receptor source for this set is a human donor in good health.

This clone turned up a few times. This chain links TRBV15 with TRBJ2-3, with D hard to call. Germline CDR1 is LNHNV and CDR2 is YYDKDF (reference sequence). V was pared by 4 bases and J by 4 bases, with 6 bases between. The CDR3 is 12 amino acids. CDR3 protein: CATSTRADTQYF. CDR3 nucleotide sequence: TGTGCCACCAGCACGCGAGCAGATACGCAGTATTTT.

The chain carries TRBV2 and TRBJ2-7; the match to TRBD2 covers 8 bases. Germline assignment: CDR1 SNHLY and CDR2 FYNNEI. After removal of 6 bases from V and 6 bases from J, the junction contained 1 base not matched to a gene. The CDR3 spans 11 residues. CDR3 sequence reads: CASRTSGEQYF. Written as DNA, the CDR3 is TGTGCCAGCAGAACTAGCGGCGAGCAGTACTTC.

The V call is TRBV11-2, the J call TRBJ2-7; 10 bases are a match to TRBD2. The CDR3 sequence is 14 residues long. Germline assignment: CDR1 SGHAT and CDR2 FQNNGV. The V and J ends lost 3 bases and 4 bases, in that order; junction bases with no gene match: 3. The CDR3 region has the DNA TGTGCCAGCAGCTTTAGCGGGGGGACATACGAGCAGTACTTC. Protein: CASSFSGGTYEQYF.

This clone was recorded a few times. The chain recombines TRBV7-9 with TRBJ2-7, with 7 positions matching TRBD1. The CDR3 has 14 amino acids. The ends lost 4 bases at V and 2 bases at J; junction bases unmatched: 5. CDR1 and CDR2 (germline): SEHNR, FQNEAQ (reference sequence). The CDR3 sequence is CASSSGTETYEQYF. DNA of the CDR3: TGTGCCAGCAGCTCTGGGACAGAGACCTACGAGCAGTACTTC.

The chain employs TRBV6-5 and TRBJ2-3; D gene ambiguous. The V gene lost 4 bases and the J gene lost 4 bases, with 6 bases spanning the gap. Germline CDR1 and CDR2: MNHEY and SVGAGI. CDR3 length: 12 amino acids. DNA of the CDR3: TGTGCCAGCAGTTCCAATTCAGATACGCAGTATTTT. Translated: CASSSNSDTQYF.

The J gene is TRBJ2-5, the V gene TRBV30; the D is unclear. The CDR3 runs to 16 residues. Germline V lookup: CDR1 GTSNPN, CDR2 SVGIG (reference sequence). The ends were cut back, 3 bases at V and 5 bases at J, with 22 bases in the middle. CDR3 in DNA: TGTGCCTGGAGCCTCCCCGGAGTAGTGGAAGCGGAGACCCAGTACTTC. Translating it yields CAWSLPGVVEAETQYF.

The chain combines TRBV5-1 with TRBJ1-5; tentatively, D is TRBD1 (5 bases). V lost 0 bases, J lost 9 bases, and 16 bases lay in between. The CDR3 contains 15 residues. Germline V CDR1 and CDR2: SGHRS, YFSETQ. CDR3: CASSLDPGTGSPQHF. The CDR3 DNA sequence: TGCGCCAGCAGCTTGGATCCTGGGACGGGATCGCCCCAGCATTTT.

The CDR3 protein is CASSLARDEQFF. CDR3 in DNA: TGTGCCAGCAGCTTGGCCAGGGATGAGCAGTTCTTC. The chain couples TRBV5-5 to TRBJ2-1; maybe TRBD1 (5 bases). Per the germline V gene, CDR1 is SGHKS and CDR2 is YYEKEE (reference sequence). This CDR3 contains 12 residues. Trimming pared 0 bases from V and 8 bases from J, leaving 6 bases between.

The sample holds a few counts of this clone. CDR3 amino acids: CSAAEDEQYF. The CDR3 coding sequence is TGCAGCGCCGCGGAGGACGAGCAGTACTTC. The rearrangement uses TRBV29-1 and TRBJ2-7, with TRBD2 as a possible D gene (5 bases). This CDR3 has 10 residues. CDR1 and CDR2 from the germline V gene are SQVTM and ANQGSEA. Trimming pared 7 bases from V and 5 bases from J, leaving 9 bases between.

J is TRBJ1-2 and V is TRBV27; 7 bases match TRBD1. There are 13 residues in the CDR3. After removal of 6 bases from V and 2 bases from J, the junction contained 3 bases not matched to a gene. CDR1 is MNHEY and CDR2 is SMNVEV in the germline V gene (reference sequence). CDR3 DNA: TGTGCCAGCAGCCCGGACAGGAACTATGGCTACACCTTC. Amino acid sequence: CASSPDRNYGYTF.

This chain links TRBV6-1 with TRBJ2-1; TRBD2 agrees at 12 bases. This CDR3 has 16 amino acids. Losses at the gene ends were 4 bases for V and 2 bases for J; bases not matched to a gene: 3. Germline V gene data show CDR1 as MNHNS and CDR2 as SASEGT. CDR3 loop: CASSATSGGPYNEQFF. CDR3 DNA sequence: TGTGCCAGCAGTGCGACTAGCGGGGGTCCCTACAATGAGCAGTTCTTC.

This clone was seen a few times. The V and J genes are TRBV29-1 and TRBJ1-2, with D uncertain. V gave up 3 bases and J gave up 5 bases, with 19 bases separating them. The CDR3 runs 15 residues. Germline V gene lookup returns CDR1 SQVTM and CDR2 ANQGSEA. CDR3: CSVDVDSTHGYGYTF. DNA of the CDR3: TGCAGCGTTGATGTCGACTCAACCCATGGATATGGCTACACCTTC.

This clone was detected only a few times. Other DNA sequences of this sample code for an identical CDR3. The chain has TRBV4-1 and TRBJ1-1; D ambiguous. Trimming pared 1 base from V and 1 base from J, leaving 4 bases between. Germline V lookup: CDR1 MGHRA, CDR2 YSYEKL. This CDR3 spans 13 amino acids. CDR3 sequence (DNA): TGCGCCAGCAGCCAAGTTGGGAACACTGAAGCTTTCTTT. Amino acids: CASSQVGNTEAFF.

The J gene is TRBJ2-7, the V gene TRBV27, with TRBD1 identical over 7 bases. Germline V gene sequence: CDR1 MNHEY, CDR2 SMNVEV (reference sequence). This CDR3 has 15 amino acids. V dropped 0 bases and J dropped 3; count of bases not matched to a gene: 5. The CDR3 sequence is CASSLSSAGGYEQYF. The CDR3 DNA sequence: TGTGCCAGCAGTTTATCGTCGGCAGGGGGCTACGAGCAGTACTTC.

This clone was counted a few times. The rearrangement links TRBV7-9 to TRBJ2-5; D not resolved. The CDR3 consists of 14 residues. The V gene's germline CDR1 is SEHNR and CDR2 FQNEAQ (reference sequence). Trimming shortened V by 5 bases and J by 2 bases, and 12 bases separated the two germline ends. The CDR3 loop reads CASSRLTGQETQYF. The CDR3 DNA reads as TGTGCCAGCAGCCGCTTAACGGGTCAAGAGACCCAGTACTTC.

The rearrangement joins TRBV7-9 to TRBJ1-5, with no clear D. V was cut by 1 base and J by 8 bases, with 3 bases left in between. The CDR3 spans 11 residues. The V gene's germline CDR1 is SEHNR and CDR2 FQNEAQ (reference sequence). The CDR3 nucleotides read TGTGCCAGCAGCTTAGGGGAGCCCCAGCATTTT. The encoded protein is CASSLGEPQHF.

With regard to this clone: The identical CDR3 is also encoded by other nucleotide sequences in the sample. The chain has TRBV27 and TRBJ2-3, with D hard to call. The CDR3 covers 11 residues. Per the germline V gene, CDR1 is MNHEY and CDR2 is SMNVEV (reference sequence). Trimming removed 3 bases from V and 6 bases from J, with 4 bases in between. The CDR3, as DNA: TGTGCCAGCAGTTTTCGGGATACGCAGTATTTT. Translating it yields CASSFRDTQYF.

The chain combines TRBV27 with TRBJ1-1, with unresolved D. The CDR3 is made up of 11 amino acids. V lost 6 bases and J lost 6, with 8 bases in between. Germline values: CDR1 MNHEY, CDR2 SMNVEV (reference sequence). CDR3 nucleotides: TGTGCCAGCAGCTCCAATGCTGAAGCTTTCTTT. This sequence encodes CASSSNAEAFF.

This clone was detected once. V usage is TRBV30 and J usage is TRBJ1-2; the D is unclear. Between the trimmed V and J ends, which lost 5 bases and 2 bases, there was a span of 12 bases. The CDR3 extends over 13 amino acids. The germline V gene encodes CDR1 GTSNPN and CDR2 SVGIG (reference sequence). CDR3: CAWGKGPNYGYTF. In nucleotides, the CDR3 is TGTGCCTGGGGGAAGGGTCCCAACTATGGCTACACCTTC. The variable domain in full, with the rest retrieved from reference TRBV30 and TRBJ1-2, is SQTIHQWPATLVQPVGSPLSLECTVEGTSNPNLYWYRQAAGRGLQLLFYSVGIGQISSEVPQNLSASRPQDRQFILSSKKLLLSDSGFYLCAWGKGPNYGYTFGSGTRLTVV.

The V call is TRBV2, the J call TRBJ2-1; the D gene is possibly TRBD1 (6 bases). Germline V gene data show CDR1 as SNHLY and CDR2 as FYNNEI. Trimming took 10 bases from V and 0 from J, leaving 13 bases between them. The CDR3 runs to 14 residues. The CDR3 is CATTTGSSYNEQFF. In DNA form, the CDR3 reads TGTGCCACCACAACAGGGAGCTCCTACAATGAGCAGTTCTTC. Drawing the rest from reference TRBV2 and TRBJ2-1, the complete variable domain is EPEVTQTPSHQVTQMGQEVILRCVPISNHLYFYWYRQILGQKVEFLVSFYNNEISEKSEIFDDQFSVERPDGSNFTLKIRSTKLEDSAMYFCATTTGSSYNEQFFGPGTRLTVL.

This clone was picked up one time. The chain combines TRBV4-2 with TRBJ2-3; a weak D match, TRBD2 (5 bases). Germline V gene sequence: CDR1 LGHNA, CDR2 YNFKEQ. The CDR3 is made up of 13 amino acids. The V and J ends lost 2 bases and 3 bases respectively, with 6 bases between them. CDR3 DNA sequence: TGTGCCAGCAGCCAACCGGGAACAGATACGCAGTATTTT. Translation: CASSQPGTDTQYF.

The V call is TRBV29-1, the J call TRBJ1-5; D is undetermined. The germline V gene encodes CDR1 SQVTM and CDR2 ANQGSEA. Trimming left V 1 base short and J 0 bases short, with 10 bases between. This CDR3 has 15 amino acids. CDR3 amino acids: CSVEGGPGSNQPQHF. The DNA of the CDR3 is TGCAGCGTTGAAGGTGGGCCAGGTAGCAATCAGCCCCAGCATTTT. Variable domain in full (rest from reference TRBV29-1 and TRBJ1-5): SAVISQKPSRDICQRGTSLTIQCQVDSQVTMMFWYRQQPGQSLTLIATANQGSEATYESGFVIDKFPISRPNLTFSTLTVSNMSPEDSSIYLCSVEGGPGSNQPQHFGDGTRLSIL.

The V call is TRBV27, the J call TRBJ2-7; D unclear. The CDR3 length is 11 residues. Trimming cost V 3 bases and J 4 bases, with 4 bases left between them. Germline CDR1 is MNHEY and CDR2 is SMNVEV (reference sequence). The CDR3 spells CASSLGYEQYF. CDR3 bases: TGTGCCAGCAGTTTGGGGTACGAGCAGTACTTC.

This chain uses TRBV2 with TRBJ2-5; TRBD1 is a possible D gene (5 bases). Trimming removed 3 bases from V and 0 bases from J, with 8 bases in between. The CDR3 runs 14 residues. The germline gives CDR1 SNHLY, CDR2 FYNNEI. The CDR3 DNA is TGTGCCAGCAGTGAGGACACATACCAAGAGACCCAGTACTTC. Protein: CASSEDTYQETQYF.

This rearrangement joins TRBV19 to TRBJ1-5, with a possible D match to TRBD1 (6 bases). The CDR3 runs 12 residues. Germline values: CDR1 LNHDA, CDR2 SQIVND (reference sequence). Between the trimmed V and J ends, which lost 10 bases and 7 bases, there was a span of 14 bases. CDR3 amino acids: CATGQGRQPQHF. The CDR3 coding sequence is TGTGCCACCGGGCAGGGGAGGCAGCCCCAGCATTTT.

This clone was picked up a small number of times. The genes are TRBV11-2 and TRBJ2-7; TRBD2 might be the D (5 bases). V dropped 7 bases and J dropped 4 bases, with 17 bases sitting between them. Germline CDR1 and CDR2: SGHAT and FQNNGV. CDR3 length equals 14 residues. The CDR3 region is CASTHVEVPYEQYF. The CDR3, as DNA: TGTGCCAGCACCCACGTGGAGGTGCCATACGAGCAGTACTTC.

This clone has just a few counts. The rearrangement links TRBV4-1 to TRBJ2-7; D gene ambiguous. The CDR3 sequence is 16 residues long. CDR1 and CDR2 from the germline V gene are MGHRA and YSYEKL. Trimming removed 1 base from V and 2 bases from J, with 15 bases in between. The CDR3 reads CASSQVLTGSAYEQYF. The CDR3 nucleotides read TGCGCCAGCAGCCAAGTGCTAACTGGGTCGGCCTACGAGCAGTACTTC.